This is a list of T cell receptor beta chains from one sample in a study of radiation and T cells in renal cell carcinoma. Sequenced by immunoSEQ multiplex PCR; TCRdb stores in-frame clones only, minus some. Among some 130,000 clones listed, around 89% were seen once. The sequenced sample was blood, obtained from a patient whose treatment included radiotherapy and nephrectomy. The receptors stem from a woman in her seventies with renal cell carcinoma. Both conserved end residues are part of each CDR3. The D gene is left open where the match is weak. The size field is filled for only some rows; it gives once, few, many or a size class.

v_call	clone_size	d_call	j_call	cdr3_nt	cdr3_aa
TRBV29-1	once	.	TRBJ2-7	TGCAGCGTTGTAGGTAGGACGAGCTCCTACGAGCAGTACTTC	CSVVGRTSSYEQYF
TRBV2	.	TRBD2	TRBJ2-3	TGTGCCAGCAGCCCCAGGACTAGCGGGGGAACAGATACGCAGTATTTT	CASSPRTSGGTDTQYF
TRBV7-9	.	.	TRBJ1-1	TGTGCCAGCAGCTTATTTCCGGATCCTGAAGCTTTCTTT	CASSLFPDPEAFF
TRBV11-3	few	.	TRBJ2-1	TGTGCCAGCAGCTTAGGCGGGGAAACCGCGGGTGAGCAGTTCTTC	CASSLGGETAGEQFF
TRBV5-6	.	TRBD1	TRBJ1-5	TGTGCCAGCAGCACCCAGGGGGCTCGGCAGCCCCAGCATTTT	CASSTQGARQPQHF
TRBV6-4	.	TRBD1	TRBJ2-1	TGTGCCAGCAGTTTGGACAGGGGGTCTAATGAGCAGTTCTTC	CASSLDRGSNEQFF
TRBV2	.	TRBD2	TRBJ2-3	TGTGCCAGCAGGCAGTATAGCGGGGCGGGCGATACGCAGTATTTT	CASRQYSGAGDTQYF
TRBV2	.	TRBD1	TRBJ1-1	TGTGCCAGCAGTCCCAGGGAGGGGGCCCTCTTT	CASSPREGALF
TRBV5-6	once	.	TRBJ2-1	TGTGCCAGCACCCAGCAGGGCGGGTACAATGAGCAGTTCTTC	CASTQQGGYNEQFF
TRBV9	.	.	TRBJ1-1	TGTGCCAGCAGCGTTTCACTGAACACTGAAGCTTTCTTT	CASSVSLNTEAFF
TRBV2	.	TRBD1	TRBJ1-2	TGTGCCAGCAGTGCGGGACAGATAAACTATGGCTACACCTTC	CASSAGQINYGYTF
TRBV7-9	.	TRBD2	TRBJ2-5	TGTGCCAGCAGTCCCAGGGCCAGCGGGGCAGAGACCCAGTACTTC	CASSPRASGAETQYF
TRBV7-7	.	.	TRBJ2-7	TGTGCTAGCAGCTCTCGGACGGGATACTACGAGCAGTACTTC	CASSSRTGYYEQYF
TRBV28	.	.	TRBJ2-2	TGTGCCAGCACGGACCCAGAGAACACCGGGGAGCTGTTTTTT	CASTDPENTGELFF
TRBV6-5	.	TRBD1	TRBJ2-3	TGTGCCAGCAGTTACTCGGGACAGGGAAGCACAGATACGCAGTATTTT	CASSYSGQGSTDTQYF
TRBV15	.	.	TRBJ1-1	TGTGCCACCAGTATTGGGGCGAACACTGAAGCTTTCTTT	CATSIGANTEAFF
TRBV7-2	.	TRBD1	TRBJ1-5	TGTGCCAGCAGCTCTAGGACAGGGGACGGTCAGCCCCAGCATTTT	CASSSRTGDGQPQHF
TRBV7-6	.	TRBD1	TRBJ2-1	TGTGCCAGCAGCCGGTCCTCCGGGACAGACAGGGAGCAGTTCTTC	CASSRSSGTDREQFF
TRBV9	once	.	TRBJ2-1	TGTGCCAGCAGTCCTGGATCGTGGGGGCGAAAGGACAATGAGCAGTTCTTC	CASSPGSWGRKDNEQFF
TRBV6-1	.	.	TRBJ1-4	TGTGCCAGCAGTGAACTAGTGAGTGAAAAACTGTTTTTT	CASSELVSEKLFF
TRBV5-6	few	.	TRBJ1-5	TGTGCCAGCAGCTTGGGGAGTCAGCCCCAGCATTTT	CASSLGSQPQHF
TRBV11-3	.	.	TRBJ1-1	TGTGCCAGCAGCTTAGTCCCTCTCATGAACACTGAAGCTTTCTTT	CASSLVPLMNTEAFF
TRBV29-1	.	TRBD1	TRBJ2-2	TGCAGCGCGGACAGGGGATACACCGGGGAGCTGTTTTTT	CSADRGYTGELFF
TRBV19	once	TRBD1	TRBJ2-7	TGTGCCAGTAGTATAGAAGGGGGACAGGGTTTCTACGAGCAGTACTTC	CASSIEGGQGFYEQYF
TRBV28	.	TRBD2	TRBJ2-7	TGTGCCAGCGGTCGTAGCGGGGGATACGAGCAGTACTTC	CASGRSGGYEQYF
TRBV19	.	.	TRBJ1-1	TGTGCCAGTAGTGGGCGCGGTTTCACTGAAGCTTTCTTT	CASSGRGFTEAFF
TRBV28	.	.	TRBJ1-5	TGTGCCAGCCGGTTGTCAACAGGGTCTGGCAATCAGCCCCAGCATTTT	CASRLSTGSGNQPQHF
TRBV18	.	.	TRBJ2-5	TGTGCCAGCTCGGTAGTCGACAGCGCAGAGACCCAGTACTTC	CASSVVDSAETQYF
TRBV2	.	.	TRBJ1-2	TGTGCCAGCACCCAACCCCGGGTCCGGGGTGGCTACACCTTC	CASTQPRVRGGYTF
TRBV11-2	.	.	TRBJ1-1	TGTGCCAGCAGGCGCCCGATCACGGGGACTGAAGCTTTCTTT	CASRRPITGTEAFF
TRBV23-1	.	.	TRBJ2-7	TGCGCCAGCATCCTGGAGGGCATAGTGTACGAGCAGTACTTC	CASILEGIVYEQYF
TRBV4-3	.	TRBD1	TRBJ1-4	TGCGCCAGCAGCCAAGAGCGCGGACAGGGAGGGGAAAAACTGTTTTTT	CASSQERGQGGEKLFF
TRBV19	.	.	TRBJ2-5	TGTGCCAGTAGTAAAGAATTAACAGGGTTAGGCCAAGAGACCCAGTACTTC	CASSKELTGLGQETQYF
TRBV4-3	.	.	TRBJ2-1	TGCGCCAGCAGCCAGGGACTCAACAATGAGCAGTTCTTC	CASSQGLNNEQFF
TRBV7-9	.	TRBD2	TRBJ2-2	TGTGCCAGCAGCTTACCCGGGGGGGTAACCGGGGAGCTGTTTTTT	CASSLPGGVTGELFF
TRBV7-9	.	TRBD1	TRBJ1-1	TGTGCCAGCAGCCAAGAGGGACAGGGAGGGAACACTGAAGCTTTCTTT	CASSQEGQGGNTEAFF
TRBV10-3	.	.	TRBJ1-6	TGTGCCATCAGTGAGTCCACAGGGAATAATTCACCCCTCCACTTT	CAISESTGNNSPLHF
TRBV9	.	.	TRBJ1-3	TGTGCCAGCAGCGTATCCGACCTCTTCTCTGGAAACACCATATATTTT	CASSVSDLFSGNTIYF
TRBV19	.	.	TRBJ2-2	TGTGCCAGTAGTATGAGGGGGGGAATCACCGGGGAGCTGTTTTTT	CASSMRGGITGELFF
TRBV5-1	.	.	TRBJ1-6	TGCGCCAGCAGCTTGGAGGGGACGGGCAATTCACCCCTCCACTTT	CASSLEGTGNSPLHF
TRBV19	.	TRBD1	TRBJ1-1	TGTGCCAGTATGGGACAGGGAAGCACTGAAGCTTTCTTT	CASMGQGSTEAFF
TRBV6-6	.	TRBD1	TRBJ1-2	TGTGCCAGCACCCCGGGACAGGGGGTAGTTGGCTACACCTTC	CASTPGQGVVGYTF
TRBV7-8	.	TRBD2	TRBJ2-1	TGTGCCAGCAGCTGGTCGACTAGCGGGGGGGCCTTTGAGCAGTTCTTC	CASSWSTSGGAFEQFF
TRBV11-3	.	.	TRBJ1-6	TGTGCCAGCAGCTTAGTTGGCAGTAATTCACCCCTCCACTTT	CASSLVGSNSPLHF
TRBV5-1	.	.	TRBJ2-7	TGCGCCAGCAGCTCGACCCCTTCAGAGATATACGAGCAGTACTTC	CASSSTPSEIYEQYF
TRBV11-2	once	.	TRBJ2-7	TGTGCCAGCAGCTTAGACGAGGGGACCTTCTACGAGCAGTACTTC	CASSLDEGTFYEQYF
TRBV5-4	.	.	TRBJ2-5	TGTGCCAGCAGTTCAGGACAAGAGACCCAGTACTTC	CASSSGQETQYF
TRBV7-5	.	.	TRBJ2-7	TGTGCCAGAAGCTTAGCCGGGACTGACGAGCAGTACTTC	CARSLAGTDEQYF
TRBV30	.	.	TRBJ1-2	TGTGCCTGGACCGGGGCCTATGGCTACACCTTC	CAWTGAYGYTF
TRBV5-4	.	TRBD2	TRBJ2-7	TGTGCCAGCAGCTTGGCCGGGAAACTAGCGATCTACGAGCAGTACTTC	CASSLAGKLAIYEQYF
TRBV21-1	.	.	TRBJ2-2	TGTGCCAGCAGTCCGAAACTAACTGAAGAACTAACGAACACCGGGGAGCTGTTTTTT	CASSPKLTEELTNTGELFF
TRBV19	.	TRBD1	TRBJ2-5	TGTGCCAGTAGTATAGTGGCAGGGGGCGGTCAAGAGACCCAGTACTTC	CASSIVAGGGQETQYF
TRBV6-5	.	.	TRBJ2-1	TGTGCCAGCTGGGTCCGGGCGAACAATGAGCAGTTCTTC	CASWVRANNEQFF
TRBV28	.	TRBD1	TRBJ1-3	TGTGCCAGCAGTTTAAGGGGGACAGGCCTAAGGCCAAACACCATATATTTT	CASSLRGTGLRPNTIYF
TRBV5-4	few	TRBD2	TRBJ2-2	TGTGCCAGCAGCTTACTAGCCGGGGGGGCTTCGAGGACCGGGGAGCTGTTTTTT	CASSLLAGGASRTGELFF
TRBV7-9	.	.	TRBJ1-2	TGTGCCAGCAGCTTAGGTTTTGCCGACTATGGCTACACCTTC	CASSLGFADYGYTF